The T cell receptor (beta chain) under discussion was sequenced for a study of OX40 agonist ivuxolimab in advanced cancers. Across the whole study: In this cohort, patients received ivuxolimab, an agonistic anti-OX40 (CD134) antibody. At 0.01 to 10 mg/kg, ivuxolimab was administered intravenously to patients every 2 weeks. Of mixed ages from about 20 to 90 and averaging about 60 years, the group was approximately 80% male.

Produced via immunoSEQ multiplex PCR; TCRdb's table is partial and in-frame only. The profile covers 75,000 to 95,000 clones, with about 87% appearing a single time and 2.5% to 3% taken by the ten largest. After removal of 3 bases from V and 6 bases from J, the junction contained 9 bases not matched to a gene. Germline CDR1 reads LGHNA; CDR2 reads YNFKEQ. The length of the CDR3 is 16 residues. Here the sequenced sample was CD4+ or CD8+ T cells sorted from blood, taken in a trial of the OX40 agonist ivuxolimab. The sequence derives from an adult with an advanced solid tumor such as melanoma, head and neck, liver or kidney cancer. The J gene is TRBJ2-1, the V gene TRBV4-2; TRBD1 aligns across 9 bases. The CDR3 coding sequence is TGTGCCAGCAGCCATGCGTTGGGACAGGGTGGCAATGAGCAGTTCTTC. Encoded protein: CASSHALGQGGNEQFF.